The 27 T cell receptor beta chains below were found in one sample sequenced in a study of blood T cell repertoires in COVID-19. Method: immunoSEQ multiplex PCR; TCRdb's copy keeps in-frame clones and lacks some. The table records roughly 180,000 clones, roughly 83% of them present only once. The specimen sequenced was PBMCs or T cells enriched from blood (not recorded which). These receptors were collected from a woman aged 50 to 60 who had recovered from COVID-19.

The rearrangement joins TRBV6-5 to TRBJ2-1, with D possibly matching TRBD1 (6 bases). Per germline, CDR1 MNHEY and CDR2 SVGAGI. The CDR3 extends over 16 amino acids. V lost 2 bases, J lost 2 bases, and 13 bases lay in between. The DNA for the CDR3 is TGTGCCAGCAGTTACAGGAGCAGGGGCACCTACAATGAGCAGTTCTTC. It codes for CASSYRSRGTYNEQFF.

V usage is TRBV28 and J usage is TRBJ2-3, with a possible D match to TRBD2 (7 bases). Between the trimmed V and J ends, which lost 2 bases and 5 bases, there was a span of 14 bases. The germline V gene has CDR1 MDHEN and CDR2 SYDVKM. This CDR3 contains 15 residues. The DNA of the CDR3 is TGTGCCAGCAGTTTAGTCGGGGGGCCAAGAGATACGCAGTATTTT. As protein: CASSLVGGPRDTQYF.

The chain joins TRBV30 to TRBJ1-5, with D unresolved. The CDR3 contains 15 residues. Trimming took off 4 bases at V and 3 bases at J, with 16 bases between the two ends. Germline V gene data show CDR1 as GTSNPN and CDR2 as SVGIG (reference sequence). CDR3 loop: CAWTPSHRNNQPQHF. For the CDR3, the DNA is TGTGCCTGGACCCCCTCTCACAGAAACAATCAGCCCCAGCATTTT. Together with reference TRBV30 and TRBJ1-5, the CDR3 gives the full variable domain: SQTIHQWPATLVQPVGSPLSLECTVEGTSNPNLYWYRQAAGRGLQLLFYSVGIGQISSEVPQNLSASRPQDRQFILSSKKLLLSDSGFYLCAWTPSHRNNQPQHFGDGTRLSIL.

The chain links TRBV7-8 to TRBJ2-1, with 11 positions matching TRBD2. CDR3 size: 19 residues. V lost 1 base and J lost 0; bases outside the gene matches: 8. Per the germline V gene, CDR1 is SGHVS and CDR2 is FQNEAQ. The CDR3 DNA sequence: TGTGCCAGCAGCTTAGTACTAGCGGGGGAATTCAGCTCCTACAATGAGCAGTTCTTC. Translated: CASSLVLAGEFSSYNEQFF.

This clone appeared once. This sequence joins TRBV6-5 and TRBJ1-5; D perhaps matches TRBD1 (6 bases). V lost 10 bases and J lost 3, with 13 bases in between. Germline V CDR1 and CDR2: MNHEY, SVGAGI. There are 13 residues in the CDR3. CDR3 nucleotides: TGTGCCACCCAGGACAGCTCCAATCAGCCCCAGCATTTT. This sequence encodes CATQDSSNQPQHF.

J is TRBJ1-1 and V is TRBV12-2; the table's D call of TRBD1 was not tested on the DNA. TRBV12-2 is annotated as a pseudogene. The CDR3 is 18 amino acids. This CDR3 is CASRYRDRGATMNTEAFF. CDR3 bases: TGTGCAAGTCGTTACCGGGACAGGGGGGCCACTATGAACACTGAAGCTTTCTTT.

The chain links TRBV7-8 to TRBJ2-5; D not certain. This CDR3 has 13 amino acids. CDR1 and CDR2 from the germline V gene are SGHVS and FQNEAQ. Trimming removed 5 bases from V and 1 base from J, with 8 bases in between. The CDR3 is CASSRRFQETQYF. CDR3 DNA: TGTGCCAGCAGCCGCCGTTTCCAAGAGACCCAGTACTTC. Full variable domain (missing parts from reference TRBV7-8 and TRBJ2-5): GAGVSQSPRYKVAKRGQDVALRCDPISGHVSLFWYQQALGQGPEFLTYFQNEAQLDKSGLPSDRFFAERPEGSVSTLKIQRTQQEDSAVYLCASSRRFQETQYFGPGTRLLVL.

The table lists this clone with a count of one. V gene TRBV24-1 combines with J gene TRBJ1-2; 8 bases agree with TRBD1. The germline CDR1 and CDR2 sequences are KGHDR and SFDVKD. The CDR3 loop spans 15 amino acids. The junction had 9 bases not matched to a gene; V was cut back by 6 bases and J by 4 bases. The CDR3 protein is CATSPGQGIGYGYTF. In DNA, the CDR3 is TGTGCCACCAGTCCCGGACAGGGAATCGGCTATGGCTACACCTTC.

In its sample, this clone was seen a few times. The V call is TRBV18, the J call TRBJ2-1; D perhaps matches TRBD2 (5 bases). The ends were cut back, 2 bases at V and 5 bases at J, with 13 bases in the middle. The length of the CDR3 is 15 residues. The germline CDR1 and CDR2 sequences are KGHSH and LQKENI. CDR3 DNA sequence: TGTGCCAGCTCACCAGATAGCGTGGGGAACAATGAGCAGTTCTTC. It is translated as CASSPDSVGNNEQFF.

V is TRBV10-3 and J is TRBJ1-2; possibly TRBD1 for D (6 bases). This CDR3 has 14 residues. V dropped 0 bases and J dropped 4 bases, with 9 bases sitting between them. Germline V gene sequence: CDR1 ENHRY, CDR2 SYGVKD. For the CDR3, the DNA is TGTGCCATCAGTGAGTCGAACAGGGCCTATGGCTACACCTTC. Protein product: CAISESNRAYGYTF.

This clone showed up just a few times. The chain recombines TRBV28 with TRBJ1-1; 11 nucleotides match TRBD1. V lost 5 bases and J lost 5; bases outside the gene matches: 7. This CDR3 spans 15 amino acids. CDR1 is MDHEN and CDR2 is SYDVKM in the germline V gene. CDR3 sequence (DNA): TGTGCCAGCAGTAGGGGGGGACAGGGGGAGACTGAAGCTTTCTTT. It translates to CASSRGGQGETEAFF.

The chain joins TRBV19 to TRBJ1-4; 9 bases match TRBD1. The CDR3 sequence is 14 residues long. Germline values: CDR1 LNHDA, CDR2 SQIVND (reference sequence). After removal of 6 bases from V and 13 bases from J, the junction contained 12 bases not matched to a gene. For the CDR3, the DNA is TGTGCCAGTAGACAGGGGGCGGCCGTTAATAGACTGTTTTTT. This gives the protein CASRQGAAVNRLFF. Supplemented by reference TRBV19 and TRBJ1-4, the full variable domain reads DGGITQSPKYLFRKEGQNVTLSCEQNLNHDAMYWYRQDPGQGLRLIYYSQIVNDFQKGDIAEGYSVSREKKESFPLTVTSAQKNPTAFYLCASRQGAAVNRLFFGSGTQLSVL.

The rearrangement links TRBV2 to TRBJ2-2, with a possible D match to TRBD2 (5 bases). The CDR3 covers 13 residues. Per germline, CDR1 SNHLY and CDR2 FYNNEI. V was shortened by 5 bases and J by 6 bases, with 10 bases between the two germline ends. The CDR3 region is CASSILASGELFF. CDR3 DNA sequence: TGTGCCAGCAGTATTTTAGCGTCCGGGGAGCTGTTTTTT.

This clone has just one count. This rearrangement joins TRBV15 to TRBJ1-5; D may be TRBD1 (6 bases). CDR1 is LNHNV and CDR2 is YYDKDF in the germline V gene (reference sequence). V lost 6 bases to trimming and J lost 4 bases, with 13 bases between them. The CDR3 has 14 residues. The CDR3 region is CATRMDSPNQPQHF. For the CDR3, the DNA is TGTGCCACCAGAATGGACAGCCCTAATCAGCCCCAGCATTTT.

This chain joins TRBV19 and TRBJ1-6; the D is unclear. The V end was cut by 0 bases, the J end by 7 bases, with 4 bases between. The germline V gene has CDR1 LNHDA and CDR2 SQIVND (reference sequence). The CDR3 spans 13 residues. The CDR3 coding sequence is TGTGCCAGTAGTATAGACTTCAATTCACCCCTCCACTTT. Its protein is CASSIDFNSPLHF.

The chain has TRBV6-5 and TRBJ2-2; 11 nucleotides line up with TRBD2. The CDR3 consists of 15 residues. V lost 10 bases to trimming and J lost 5 bases; unmatched junction nucleotides: 9. Germline CDR1 MNHEY, CDR2 SVGAGI. As DNA, the CDR3 is TGTGCCACCACGCCGGGACTAGCGGTAACCGGGGAGCTGTTTTTT. Protein sequence: CATTPGLAVTGELFF.

The chain combines TRBV7-9 with TRBJ1-1, with 8 bases identical to TRBD1. Trimming took 6 bases from V and 1 from J; bases not matched to a gene: 7. The germline V gene encodes CDR1 SEHNR and CDR2 FQNEAQ (reference sequence). CDR3 size: 15 residues. The CDR3 nucleotides read TGTGCCAGCAGGAGTTCAGGGGGCTGGAACACTGAAGCTTTCTTT. Protein product: CASRSSGGWNTEAFF.

CDR3 loop: CASSLSWTTNTGELFF. CDR3 DNA: TGTGCCAGCAGTTTATCGTGGACTACTAACACCGGGGAGCTGTTTTTT. The genes are TRBV27 and TRBJ2-2; the D gene is possibly TRBD2 (6 bases). V shed 0 bases and J shed 2 bases, with 10 bases lying between them. Germline V gene data show CDR1 as MNHEY and CDR2 as SMNVEV (reference sequence). This CDR3 is built from 16 residues.

This clone was observed a handful of times. V and J are TRBV19 and TRBJ1-1; tentative D call: TRBD1 (6 bases). Between the trimmed V and J ends, which lost 7 bases and 10 bases, there was a span of 16 bases. Germline values: CDR1 LNHDA, CDR2 SQIVND (reference sequence). The CDR3 has 12 residues. The CDR3 protein is CASNGQIHGAFF. The CDR3 DNA reads TGTGCCAGTAACGGACAGATCCACGGAGCTTTCTTT. The full variable domain, completed using reference TRBV19 and TRBJ1-1, is DGGITQSPKYLFRKEGQNVTLSCEQNLNHDAMYWYRQDPGQGLRLIYYSQIVNDFQKGDIAEGYSVSREKKESFPLTVTSAQKNPTAFYLCASNGQIHGAFFGQGTRLTVV.

CDR3 in amino acids: CASSPSTDTQYF. The CDR3 DNA reads TGTGCCAGCAGCCCTAGCACAGATACGCAGTATTTT. The chain couples TRBV27 to TRBJ2-3; D is ambiguous. Germline V lookup: CDR1 MNHEY, CDR2 SMNVEV (reference sequence). The CDR3 runs to 12 residues. V lost 6 bases and J lost 0, with 4 bases in between.

This clone has more than one count but fewer than ten. The chain employs TRBV19 and TRBJ2-3, with TRBD1 matching over 7 bases. This CDR3 is built from 15 residues. Germline trimming cut 5 bases from V and 6 bases from J; bases unmatched to any gene: 11. CDR1 is LNHDA, CDR2 SQIVND, per germline (reference sequence). The CDR3 nucleotides read TGTGCCAGTAGTCCCAGAGGGGGCTTTGAGGATACGCAGTATTTT. Translation: CASSPRGGFEDTQYF.

The rearrangement uses TRBV14 and TRBJ1-6; 10 nucleotides align to TRBD1. The CDR3 is 15 residues long. Trimming at V came to 6 bases and at J to 10 bases, leaving 9 bases not matched to a gene. The V gene's germline CDR1 is SGHDN and CDR2 FVKESK. CDR3: CASRSSGTGVSPLHF. The CDR3 DNA reads TGTGCCAGCAGATCTTCCGGGACAGGGGTCTCACCCCTCCACTTT.

The chain joins TRBV7-9 to TRBJ1-1; 7 nucleotides line up with TRBD1. The CDR3 extends over 13 amino acids. The V gene's germline CDR1 is SEHNR and CDR2 FQNEAQ (reference sequence). The J segment lost 4 bases and the V segment lost 2 bases, leaving 1 base of the junction unmatched. The chain's CDR3 is CASSLQGGTEAFF. CDR3 DNA: TGTGCCAGCAGCTTACAGGGGGGCACTGAAGCTTTCTTT.

The CDR3 loop is CATRDSNQPQHF. CDR3 DNA sequence: TGTGCCACCCGGGATAGCAATCAGCCCCAGCATTTT. The chain has TRBV15 and TRBJ1-5, with D unclear. Trimming shortened V by 8 bases and J by 0 bases, and 5 bases separated the two germline ends. This CDR3 region has 12 residues. Germline V gene lookup returns CDR1 LNHNV and CDR2 YYDKDF (reference sequence).

V is TRBV5-1 and J is TRBJ1-1; D may be TRBD1 (6 bases). CDR3 length equals 15 residues. The germline CDR1 and CDR2 sequences are SGHRS and YFSETQ. The V end lost 6 bases, the J end lost 0 bases, and 15 bases lay between the germline ends. CDR3 sequence: CASKQRTALNTEAFF. For the CDR3, the DNA is TGCGCCAGCAAACAAAGGACAGCGCTGAACACTGAAGCTTTCTTT.

This clone was seen more than once but under ten times. This chain joins TRBV18 and TRBJ1-3; D is unresolved. The CDR3 has 15 amino acids. Trimming shortened V by 3 bases and J by 4 bases, and 13 bases separated the two germline ends. Per germline, CDR1 KGHSH and CDR2 LQKENI. CDR3 coding DNA: TGTGCCAGCTCACCGACAATTCTCGGCGGAAACACCATATATTTT. Its protein product is CASSPTILGGNTIYF. The full variable domain, with the rest looked up from reference TRBV18 and TRBJ1-3, is NAGVMQNPRHLVRRRGQEARLRCSPMKGHSHVYWYRQLPEEGLKFMVYLQKENIIDESGMPKERFSAEFPKEGPSILRIQQVVRGDSAAYFCASSPTILGGNTIYFGEGSWLTVV.

The chain uses TRBV3-1 (or the pseudogene TRBV3-2) and TRBJ2-5; maybe TRBD2 (5 bases). Germline V gives CDR1 LGHDT, CDR2 YNNKEL (reference sequence). Deletions cut 3 bases from V and 4 bases from J, with 18 bases between. CDR3 length: 16 amino acids. CDR3 residues: CASSQNEPGTGETQYF. The CDR3 bases are TGTGCCAGCAGCCAGAATGAGCCGGGAACGGGAGAGACCCAGTACTTC.